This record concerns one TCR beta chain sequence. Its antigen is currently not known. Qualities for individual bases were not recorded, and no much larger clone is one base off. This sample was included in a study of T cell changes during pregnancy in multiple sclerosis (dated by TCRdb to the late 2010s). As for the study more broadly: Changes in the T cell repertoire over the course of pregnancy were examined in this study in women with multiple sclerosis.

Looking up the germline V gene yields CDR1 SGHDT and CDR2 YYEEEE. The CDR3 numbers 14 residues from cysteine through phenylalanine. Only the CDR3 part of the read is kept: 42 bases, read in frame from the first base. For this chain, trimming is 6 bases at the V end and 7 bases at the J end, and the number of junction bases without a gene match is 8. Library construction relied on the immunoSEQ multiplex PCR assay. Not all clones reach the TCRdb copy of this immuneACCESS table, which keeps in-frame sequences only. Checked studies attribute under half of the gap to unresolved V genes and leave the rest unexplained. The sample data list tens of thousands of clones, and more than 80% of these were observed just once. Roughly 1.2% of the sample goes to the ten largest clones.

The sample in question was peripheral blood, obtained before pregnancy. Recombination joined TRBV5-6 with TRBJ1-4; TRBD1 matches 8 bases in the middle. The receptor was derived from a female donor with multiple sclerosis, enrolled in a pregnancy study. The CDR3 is CASNRGRVGEKLFF. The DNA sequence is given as TGTGCCAGCAACAGGGGGAGGGTGGGTGAAAAACTGTTTTTT. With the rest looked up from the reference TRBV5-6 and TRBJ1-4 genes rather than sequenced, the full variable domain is DAGVTQSPTHLIKTRGQQVTLRCSPKSGHDTVSWYQQALGQGPQFIFQYYEEEERQRGNFPDRFSGHQFPNYSSELNVNALLLGDSALYLCASNRGRVGEKLFFGSGTQLSVL.